The subject of this entry is one T cell receptor beta chain. No antigen is known for it. The data were obtained in a study of T cells in Graves' hyperthyroidism and ophthalmopathy. Across the study: Peripheral blood was collected at initial diagnosis, before any treatment. Whole-study findings and limits: Progression to ophthalmopathy was predicted a median of roughly 6.5 months early. Expanded thyroid clonotypes (above 0.001) were mostly also found in blood.

The CDR3 regions of TCR beta were amplified from RNA transcripts. In the first-round RT-PCR of the TCR CDR3, the HTBI primer set was used. TCRdb passed the multiplex PCR reads through MiXCR, listing each CDR3 protein once. The top ten hold around a third of the sample, which has around 700,000 distinct CDR3 sequences, 30% to 40% seen once. Diagnoses were established using clinical symptoms, serum thyroxine and TRAb, thyroid ultrasound and orbital computed tomography. V was pared by 5 bases and J by 5 bases, with 6 bases between. This CDR3 comprises 11 residues. The sample was blood. The clonotype comes from a woman aged 40-49 years with Graves' hyperthyroidism. V and J are TRBV12-3 or TRBV12-4 and TRBJ2-5, with unresolved D. For the CDR3, the DNA is TGTGCCAGCAGTCAGGTGGAGACCCAGTACTTC. Translated, it gives CASSQVETQYF.